This T cell receptor (beta chain) was sequenced in a study of CD8+CD57+ T cells in acquired aplastic anemia. Study-level information: Sorted CD4+ and CD8+ cell DNA averaged about 3.5 ug. Read counts for CD4+ cells (from healthy donors) averaged roughly 10 million.

General study findings and limits: Patients and controls had CD8+ Simpson's diversity values that were not significantly distinct. Twenty-nine was the count of CD8+ CDR3 sequences that patients shared with controls.

The template for TCR beta VDJ and CDR3 sequence profiling was genomic DNA. Via MiXCR, TCRdb re-called the reads, giving one row per CDR3 protein. Of about 130,000 distinct CDR3 sequences in the sample, 48% are singletons; the top ten hold under 3%. Comments on this clonotype: Antigen: not known. A junction boundary mismatches the germline segment, possibly from a read error.

The CDR3 length is 14 residues. Germline V gene data show CDR1 as SQVTM and CDR2 as ANQGSEA. The TCR was taken from a human donor in good health, serving as a control. V usage is TRBV29-1 and J usage is TRBJ1-2; D might be TRBD1 (6 bases). The sample taken for sequencing was sorted CD4+, CD8+, or CD8+CD57+ T cells (not recorded which) from PBMCs. The CDR3 nucleotides are TGTAGCGTTGAAGTCAGGGACAACTTCTATGGCTACACCTTC. Encoded protein: CSVEVRDNFYGYTF. Drawing the rest from reference TRBV29-1 and TRBJ1-2, the complete variable domain is SAVISQKPSRDICQRGTSLTIQCQVDSQVTMMFWYRQQPGQSLTLIATANQGSEATYESGFVIDKFPISRPNLTFSTLTVSNMSPEDSSIYLCSVEVRDNFYGYTFGSGTRLTVV.